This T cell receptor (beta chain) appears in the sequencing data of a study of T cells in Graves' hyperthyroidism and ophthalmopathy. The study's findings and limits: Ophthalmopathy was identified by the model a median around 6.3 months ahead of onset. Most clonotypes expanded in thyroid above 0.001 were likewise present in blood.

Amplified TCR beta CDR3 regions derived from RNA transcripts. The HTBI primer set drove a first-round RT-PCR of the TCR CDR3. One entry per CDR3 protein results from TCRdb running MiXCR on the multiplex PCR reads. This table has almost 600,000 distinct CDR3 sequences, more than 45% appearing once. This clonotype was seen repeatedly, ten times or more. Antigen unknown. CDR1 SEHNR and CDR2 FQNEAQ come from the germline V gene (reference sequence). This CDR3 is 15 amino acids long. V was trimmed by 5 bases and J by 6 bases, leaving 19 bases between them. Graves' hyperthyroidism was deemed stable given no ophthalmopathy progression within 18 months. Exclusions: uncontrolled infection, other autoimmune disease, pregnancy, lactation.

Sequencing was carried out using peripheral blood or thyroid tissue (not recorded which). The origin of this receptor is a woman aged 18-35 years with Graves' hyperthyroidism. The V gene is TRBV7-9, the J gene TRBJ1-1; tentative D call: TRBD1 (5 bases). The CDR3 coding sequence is TGTGCCAGCAGCCGGGGACCCGAAGGTTTGGCTGAAGCTTTCTTT. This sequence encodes CASSRGPEGLAEAFF.